What follows are 14 T cell receptor beta chains derived from one specimen sequenced in a study of shared clonotypes between healthy human individuals. Libraries were prepared by immunoSEQ multiplex PCR; TCRdb keeps only in-frame clonotypes and omits some of them. Among over a million clones listed, 75% to 80% were seen once. The sample consisted of memory CD4+ T cells from PBMCs. The subset denotes: CD45RA-negative fraction. These receptors all come from a man aged 18 to 30 in good health. Some clones in this sample may be carry-over from other donors' samples.

To note about this clone: The DNA is left out, because the CDR3 cannot be placed on it with certainty; the CDR3 is given as TCRdb lists it. The J gene is TRBJ1-2, the V gene TRBV30; the table assigns TRBD1, which was not confirmed against the DNA. The germline V gene encodes CDR1 GTSNPN and CDR2 SVGIG (reference sequence). Inclusive of both ends, the CDR3 amounts to 15 amino acids. CDR3 protein: CAWSRFGPGNYGYTF.

The genes are TRBV30 and TRBJ1-1, with 9 nucleotides matching TRBD1. With V trimmed by 4 bases and J by 5 bases, 5 bases remained unmatched. There are 13 residues in the CDR3. Germline lookup yields CDR1 GTSNPN and CDR2 SVGIG (reference sequence). The CDR3 coding sequence is TGTGCCTGGATTAGGACAGGGGTTACTGAAGCTTTCTTT. Encoded protein: CAWIRTGVTEAFF.

This chain uses TRBV27 with TRBJ2-7; 10 nucleotides agree with TRBD1. This CDR3 is built from 14 residues. Germline values: CDR1 MNHEY, CDR2 SMNVEV (reference sequence). V lost 4 bases to trimming and J lost 5 bases; unmatched junction nucleotides: 5. The CDR3: CASSSETGGHEQYF. The CDR3 DNA reads as TGTGCCAGCAGTTCGGAGACAGGGGGCCACGAGCAGTACTTC.

V and J are TRBV5-1 and TRBJ1-2, with D possibly matching TRBD1 (6 bases). CDR3 size: 15 residues. Deletions cut 0 bases from V and 4 bases from J, with 13 bases between. Germline V gene data show CDR1 as SGHRS and CDR2 as YFSETQ. In nucleotides, the CDR3 is TGCGCCAGCAGCTTGGTGGCAGGGGCCTCCTATGGCTACACCTTC. This translates into CASSLVAGASYGYTF. The entire variable domain, with the rest obtained from reference TRBV5-1 and TRBJ1-2, is as follows: KAGVTQTPRYLIKTRGQQVTLSCSPISGHRSVSWYQQTPGQGLQFLFEYFSETQRNKGNFPGRFSGRQFSNSRSEMNVSTLELGDSALYLCASSLVAGASYGYTFGSGTRLTVV.

This sequence joins TRBV7-3 and TRBJ2-7, with a weak D call TRBD2 (6 bases). The CDR3 has 15 residues. V shed 2 bases and J shed 5 bases, with 16 bases lying between them. Germline V gives CDR1 SGHTA, CDR2 FQGTGA. The CDR3 spells CASSLAGPPADEQYF. DNA for the CDR3: TGTGCCAGCAGCTTAGCGGGACCCCCCGCGGACGAGCAGTACTTC.

This clone was detected a few times. The same CDR3 also results from other DNA sequences found in this sample. The chain joins TRBV7-3 to TRBJ2-5; 8 bases are shared with TRBD1. The germline CDR1 and CDR2 sequences are SGHTA and FQGTGA. CDR3 length: 13 residues. J gave up 4 bases and V 6 bases, and 4 bases lay outside the gene matches. The CDR3 loop reads CASSYGQGETQYF. The DNA for the CDR3 is TGTGCCAGCAGTTACGGACAGGGAGAGACCCAGTACTTC.

V gene TRBV15 combines with J gene TRBJ2-7; a weak D match, TRBD1 (6 bases). CDR1 LNHNV and CDR2 YYDKDF come from the germline V gene (reference sequence). V was cut by 4 bases and J by 1 base, with 11 bases left in between. The CDR3 loop spans 14 amino acids. CDR3 protein: CATSINRASYEQYF. CDR3 in DNA: TGTGCCACCAGCATTAACAGGGCATCCTACGAGCAGTACTTC.

The chain has TRBV18 and TRBJ2-3, with a possible D match to TRBD2 (5 bases). CDR1 and CDR2 from the germline V gene are KGHSH and LQKENI. The CDR3 is made up of 15 amino acids. Trimming shortened V by 0 bases and J by 3 bases, and 10 bases separated the two germline ends. The CDR3 reads CASSPPQIATDTQYF. CDR3 sequence (DNA): TGTGCCAGCTCACCACCACAAATAGCGACAGATACGCAGTATTTT.

The chain uses TRBV18 and TRBJ2-3; a weak D match, TRBD1 (5 bases). This CDR3 is 13 amino acids long. Germline CDR1 is KGHSH and CDR2 is LQKENI. With 3 bases removed from V and 6 bases from J, the gap between germline ends came to 10 bases. The CDR3 DNA is TGTGCCAGCTCACCGCAGACAGCTGATACGCAGTATTTT. This sequence encodes CASSPQTADTQYF.

The chain links TRBV6-1 to TRBJ2-3, with D possibly being TRBD2 (7 bases). Trimming shortened V by 4 bases and J by 4 bases, and 9 bases separated the two germline ends. Germline V lookup: CDR1 MNHNS, CDR2 SASEGT. This CDR3 spans 13 amino acids. In DNA form, the CDR3 reads TGTGCCAGCAGTGTGGGGGGGCCAGATACGCAGTATTTT. This gives the protein CASSVGGPDTQYF.

The gene calls are TRBV19 and TRBJ1-3; unclear D gene. The CDR3 contains 12 residues. In germline, CDR1 is LNHDA, CDR2 SQIVND (reference sequence). V was cut by 3 bases and J by 4 bases, with 4 bases left in between. CDR3 DNA sequence: TGTGCCAGTAGTATGCAGGGAAACACCATATATTTT. It encodes CASSMQGNTIYF.

The V call is TRBV5-5, the J call TRBJ1-4, with a possible D match to TRBD1 (5 bases). V lost 3 bases to trimming and J lost 3 bases, with 9 bases between them. The CDR3 loop spans 14 amino acids. CDR1 and CDR2 (germline): SGHKS, YYEKEE (reference sequence). Here the CDR3 DNA reads TGTGCCAGCAGCTACACAGGAGCTAATGAAAAACTGTTTTTT. The encoded protein is CASSYTGANEKLFF.

The gene calls are TRBV7-9 and TRBJ1-1, with D possibly matching TRBD1 (6 bases). Germline V gene sequence: CDR1 SEHNR, CDR2 FQNEAQ (reference sequence). CDR3 length: 14 residues. Trimming shortened V by 0 bases and J by 4 bases, and 9 bases separated the two germline ends. For the CDR3, the DNA is TGTGCCAGCAGCTTAGCAGGGGGTCTCACTGAAGCTTTCTTT. Translation gives CASSLAGGLTEAFF. Using reference TRBV7-9 and TRBJ1-1 for the parts outside the CDR3, the full variable domain is DTGVSQNPRHKITKRGQNVTFRCDPISEHNRLYWYRQTLGQGPEFLTYFQNEAQLEKSRLLSDRFSAERPKGSFSTLEIQRTEQGDSAMYLCASSLAGGLTEAFFGQGTRLTVV.

The chain couples TRBV28 to TRBJ2-3; D is undetermined. V was trimmed by 2 bases and J by 0 bases, leaving 15 bases between them. The CDR3 loop spans 17 amino acids. Germline loops: CDR1 MDHEN, CDR2 SYDVKM. CDR3 loop: CASSLRRSSSSTDTQYF. The CDR3 nucleotides read TGTGCCAGCAGTTTACGCCGTAGCTCCTCTAGCACAGATACGCAGTATTTT.